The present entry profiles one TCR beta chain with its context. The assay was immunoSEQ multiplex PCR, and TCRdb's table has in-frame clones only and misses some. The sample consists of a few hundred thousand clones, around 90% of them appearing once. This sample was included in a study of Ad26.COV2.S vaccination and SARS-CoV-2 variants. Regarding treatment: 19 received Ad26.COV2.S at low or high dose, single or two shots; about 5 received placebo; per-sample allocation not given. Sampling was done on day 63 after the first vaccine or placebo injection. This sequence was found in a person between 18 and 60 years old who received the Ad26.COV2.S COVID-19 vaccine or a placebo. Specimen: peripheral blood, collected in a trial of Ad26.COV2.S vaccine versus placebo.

As DNA, the CDR3 is TGTGCCGGATTAGGTACAGGAAACTTCTATGGCTACACCTTC. Amino acids: CAGLGTGNFYGYTF. The V gene is TRBV6-5, the J gene TRBJ1-2, with TRBD1 as a possible D gene (5 bases). The CDR3 has 14 residues. Germline CDR1 is MNHEY and CDR2 is SVGAGI. Trimming removed 11 bases at V and 4 bases at J, with 20 bases between.